Shown below are 10 T cell receptor beta chains from a single sample sequenced in a study of T cells after yellow fever vaccination. TCRdb fed the 5' RACE reads into MiXCR, producing one record per CDR3 protein. Here the sample spans roughly 340,000 distinct CDR3 sequences, more than 8.5% being singletons. The source was PBMCs, collected on the day of the first yellow fever vaccination. The receptors stem from a man between 18 and 29 years old who received the YFV17D yellow fever vaccine.

This chain uses TRBV7-2 with TRBJ2-3; D not certain. Germline loops: CDR1 SGHTA, CDR2 FQGNSA. This CDR3 region has 14 residues. V dropped 3 bases and J dropped 0 bases, with 7 bases sitting between them. The DNA of the CDR3 is TGTGCCAGCAGCTTCATTGTCAGCACAGATACGCAGTATTTT. It translates to CASSFIVSTDTQYF.

This clonotype has only a few counts. The rearrangement links TRBV7-2 to TRBJ2-5; D is possibly TRBD1 (5 bases). The V gene's germline CDR1 is SGHTA and CDR2 FQGNSA. CDR3 size: 15 residues. V was shortened by 1 base and J by 5 bases, with 14 bases between the two germline ends. CDR3 region: CASSLGVARGETQYF. The CDR3, as DNA: TGTGCCAGCAGCTTAGGAGTAGCAAGGGGTGAGACCCAGTACTTC.

The chain uses TRBV4-1 and TRBJ1-2; tentatively, D is TRBD1 (5 bases). Germline V gives CDR1 MGHRA, CDR2 YSYEKL. The CDR3 covers 13 residues. The V gene lost 0 bases and the J gene lost 7 bases, with 9 bases spanning the gap. The CDR3 nucleotides read TGCGCCAGCAGCCAAGATCAACAGGTTGGCTACACCTTC. Encoded protein: CASSQDQQVGYTF.

This clonotype showed up just a few times. V gene TRBV5-6 combines with J gene TRBJ1-1; 12 positions agree with TRBD1. Germline-derived CDR1 and CDR2 are SGHDT and YYEEEE. V was pared by 3 bases and J by 3 bases, with 6 bases of the junction left unmatched. CDR3 length: 16 amino acids. CDR3 residues: CASSSRDRGRDTEAFF. DNA of the CDR3: TGTGCCAGCAGCTCACGGGACAGGGGGCGCGACACTGAAGCTTTCTTT.

This clonotype was seen only a few times. The V call is TRBV4-2, the J call TRBJ1-4, with TRBD1 as a possible D gene (5 bases). In germline, CDR1 is LGHNA, CDR2 YNFKEQ. Trimming removed 5 bases from V and 5 bases from J, with 12 bases in between. CDR3 length: 14 amino acids. The CDR3 loop reads CASSSGSGNEKLFF. The CDR3 DNA reads TGTGCCAGCAGCTCAGGGTCGGGGAATGAAAAACTGTTTTTT.

This clonotype was detected a few times. The chain uses TRBV12-3 or TRBV12-4 and TRBJ2-6; D is unclear. Trimming cost V 1 base and J 0 bases, with 13 bases left between them. The CDR3 runs to 18 residues. DNA of the CDR3: TGTGCCAGCAGTTTAGAGAAATACACGATCTCTGGGGCCAACGTCCTGACTTTC. Its translation: CASSLEKYTISGANVLTF.

The genes are TRBV4-1 and TRBJ1-6; D perhaps matches TRBD1 (5 bases). Per the germline V gene, CDR1 is MGHRA and CDR2 is YSYEKL. V shed 3 bases and J shed 10 bases, with 16 bases lying between them. The CDR3 length is 15 residues. CDR3 bases: TGCGCCAGCAGCCACAGACGGGGGAGTGGGTCACCCCTCCACTTT. Protein sequence: CASSHRRGSGSPLHF.

Many counts were recorded for this clonotype. The chain employs TRBV12-3 or TRBV12-4 and TRBJ1-2, with 7 bases matching TRBD1. The CDR3 length is 14 residues. The junction had 3 bases not matched to a gene; V was cut back by 2 bases and J by 3 bases. The CDR3 DNA follows: TGTGCCAGCAGTTTAACAGGGGCGTACTATGGCTACACCTTC. Protein: CASSLTGAYYGYTF.

This clonotype has more than one count but fewer than ten. The chain uses TRBV12-3 or TRBV12-4 and TRBJ2-5, with 13 positions matching TRBD2. The ends lost 5 bases at V and 2 bases at J; junction bases unmatched: 8. This CDR3 is 17 amino acids long. This CDR3 is CASSLGPGLAGQETQYF. CDR3 nucleotides: TGTGCCAGCAGTCTGGGTCCGGGACTAGCGGGACAAGAGACCCAGTACTTC.

This clonotype was observed a handful of times. The V gene is TRBV7-9, the J gene TRBJ2-5; D uncertain. Germline V gene lookup returns CDR1 SEHNR and CDR2 FQNEAQ (reference sequence). CDR3 length equals 15 residues. With 5 bases removed from V and 5 bases from J, the gap between germline ends came to 18 bases. The DNA of the CDR3 is TGTGCCAGCAGCCTAAAGATGGGTCCGTGGGAGACCCAGTACTTC. Its protein product is CASSLKMGPWETQYF.